This T cell receptor (beta chain) stems from a study of T cell responses to AZD1222 COVID-19 vaccine. Study-level results: Within unmutated variant regions lay the reported targets of nearly half of spike-specific TCRs.

Produced via immunoSEQ multiplex PCR; TCRdb's table is partial and in-frame only. The sample has about 150,000 clones, 87% seen once; the top ten hold roughly 9.7%. Germline V gene lookup returns CDR1 MNHEY and CDR2 SVGEGT. The ends lost 5 bases at V and 6 bases at J; junction bases unmatched: 5. The CDR3 length is 13 residues. A word on this clone: Its specificity is not known.

The source was peripheral blood, collected 28 days after the second AZD1222 dose. This rearrangement joins TRBV6-2 or TRBV6-3 to TRBJ1-1; TRBD1 agrees at 8 bases. The sequence was collected from an adult who received the AZD1222 COVID-19 vaccine. CDR3 DNA sequence: TGTGCCAGCAGTACATCGGACAGGGCTGAAGCTTTCTTT. It yields the protein CASSTSDRAEAFF.